What follows describes a single T cell receptor (beta chain). The record originates from a study of blood T cell repertoires in COVID-19. Overall study context: The United States, Italy and Spain were the sources of the acute and convalescent COVID-19 samples.

The V end lost 8 bases, the J end lost 0 bases, and 19 bases lay between the germline ends. This CDR3 has 16 amino acids. Per germline, CDR1 SEHNR and CDR2 FQNEAQ (reference sequence). Original handling: Cell counts per sample came from amplifying reference gene primers. Sequencing was performed with immunoSEQ multiplex PCR; in TCRdb, only in-frame clones are kept and a portion is missing. The D gene and trimming were derived from the DNA, and the V and J assignments and clone size from that table. The sample holds about 86,000 clones; approximately 87% are singletons and the top ten take roughly 1.2%.

The sequence was obtained from a human donor in a cohort sampled during active COVID-19. V is TRBV7-9 and J is TRBJ1-2, with a weak D call TRBD1 (6 bases). Sequencing was performed on peripheral blood. CDR3 in amino acids: CASETGTDSSNYGYTF. The CDR3 bases are TGTGCCAGCGAAACCGGGACGGACAGTTCTAACTATGGCTACACCTTC.